The next 12 T cell receptor beta chains were all read from a single sample in a study of blood T cell repertoires in COVID-19. Sequenced by immunoSEQ multiplex PCR; TCRdb stores in-frame clones only, minus some. Of around 70,000 clones detected, under 85% appear once; the ten largest clones hold 20% to 25%. The sample comprised peripheral blood. Receptors were obtained from a man between 65 and 85 years old with acute or convalescent COVID-19.

The chain recombines TRBV6-1 with TRBJ1-5; D call uncertain. This CDR3 has 15 residues. The V gene lost 1 base and the J gene lost 0 bases, with 7 bases spanning the gap. Germline V CDR1 and CDR2: MNHNS, SASEGT. CDR3: CASSEEAASNQPQHF. The CDR3 DNA follows: TGTGCCAGCAGTGAAGAAGCGGCTAGCAATCAGCCCCAGCATTTT.

The gene calls are TRBV7-9 and TRBJ2-1; D gene ambiguous. V lost 5 bases, J lost 3 bases, and 5 bases lay in between. The CDR3 has 12 amino acids. Germline loops: CDR1 SEHNR, CDR2 FQNEAQ (reference sequence). The CDR3 sequence: CASSPFYNEQFF. CDR3 nucleotide sequence: TGTGCCAGCAGCCCCTTCTACAATGAGCAGTTCTTC. Full variable domain (outside the CDR3, taken from reference TRBV7-9 and TRBJ2-1): DTGVSQNPRHKITKRGQNVTFRCDPISEHNRLYWYRQTLGQGPEFLTYFQNEAQLEKSRLLSDRFSAERPKGSFSTLEIQRTEQGDSAMYLCASSPFYNEQFFGPGTRLTVL.

This clone was found a few times. The chain recombines TRBV7-2 with TRBJ2-7, with 8 bases matching TRBD2. The CDR3 sequence is 16 residues long. Germline values: CDR1 SGHTA, CDR2 FQGNSA. J lost 0 bases, V lost 5 bases, and 9 bases had no gene match. The CDR3 region is CASSHTTGLGSYEQYF. For the CDR3, the DNA is TGTGCCAGCAGCCATACGACGGGACTAGGCTCCTACGAGCAGTACTTC. Filled out from reference TRBV7-2 and TRBJ2-7, the complete variable domain reads GAGVSQSPSNKVTEKGKDVELRCDPISGHTALYWYRQSLGQGLEFLIYFQGNSAPDKSGLPSDRFSAERTGGSVSTLTIQRTQQEDSAVYLCASSHTTGLGSYEQYFGPGTRLTVT.

This clone showed up just once. The chain uses TRBV29-1 and TRBJ2-5; 7 positions match TRBD1. V lost 3 bases to trimming and J lost 0 bases; unmatched junction nucleotides: 4. Germline-derived CDR1 and CDR2 are SQVTM and ANQGSEA. The CDR3 runs to 14 residues. This chain's CDR3 is CSVEPGTDQETQYF. In nucleotides, the CDR3 is TGCAGCGTTGAGCCCGGGACAGACCAAGAGACCCAGTACTTC.

This clone was picked up many times. V gene TRBV11-1 combines with J gene TRBJ1-1; a weak D match, TRBD1 (6 bases). Between the trimmed V and J ends, which lost 2 bases and 5 bases, there was a span of 15 bases. The CDR3 has 15 residues. The germline V gene encodes CDR1 SGHAT and CDR2 FQDESV (reference sequence). CDR3 bases: TGTGCCAGCAGCTTATTGCAGGGGCGGATTACTGAAGCTTTCTTT. It yields the protein CASSLLQGRITEAFF.

This chain joins TRBV19 and TRBJ1-5, with 10 positions matching TRBD1. The CDR3 runs 19 residues. The germline gives CDR1 LNHDA, CDR2 SQIVND (reference sequence). The ends lost 3 bases at V and 0 bases at J; junction bases unmatched: 11. Written as DNA, the CDR3 is TGTGCCAGTAGTATCGTTTGGGGACAGGGGACCTTTAGCAATCAGCCCCAGCATTTT. Protein sequence: CASSIVWGQGTFSNQPQHF.

The chain has TRBV5-1 and TRBJ1-4, with a tentative D call TRBD1 (6 bases). The germline V and J ends were trimmed by 4 bases and 8 bases, with 15 bases remaining between them. The CDR3 is made up of 14 amino acids. CDR1 and CDR2 from the germline V gene are SGHRS and YFSETQ. CDR3: CASSTGQLPEKLFF. The CDR3 nucleotides are TGCGCCAGCAGCACCGGACAGTTGCCGGAAAAACTGTTTTTT.

The chain employs TRBV5-8 and TRBJ2-7; D is perhaps TRBD2 (6 bases). The CDR3 sequence is 15 residues long. Germline lookup yields CDR1 SGHTS and CDR2 YDEGEE. V lost 4 bases, J lost 6 bases, and 20 bases lay in between. CDR3 bases: TGTGCCAGCAGCAGATACCAGGGCGGGATCTCCGAGCAGTACTTC. Its translation is CASSRYQGGISEQYF.

This chain joins TRBV6-2 or TRBV6-3 and TRBJ2-7, with 8 bases matching TRBD1. Germline CDR1 reads MNHEY; CDR2 reads SVGEGT. The V gene end was trimmed by 4 bases and the J gene end by 2 bases; junction bases not matched to a gene: 4. The CDR3 is 14 residues long. CDR3 sequence (DNA): TGTGCCAGCAGTTGGGGGACAGGCGCCTACGAGCAGTACTTC. Translation: CASSWGTGAYEQYF.

The chain couples TRBV27 to TRBJ2-1; 9 bases match TRBD2. Germline trimming cut 3 bases from V and 9 bases from J; bases unmatched to any gene: 9. The CDR3 length is 15 residues. CDR1 is MNHEY and CDR2 is SMNVEV in the germline V gene (reference sequence). CDR3: CASSLSGRWASEQFF. The CDR3 DNA reads TGTGCCAGCAGTTTGAGCGGGAGGTGGGCTAGTGAGCAGTTCTTC.

This rearrangement joins TRBV7-2 to TRBJ1-5; 7 bases line up with TRBD1. The CDR3 extends over 15 amino acids. Trimming at V came to 0 bases and at J to 1 base, leaving 0 bases not matched to a gene. CDR1 is SGHTA and CDR2 is FQGNSA in the germline V gene. CDR3 coding DNA: TGTGCCAGCAGCTTAGCGGGACAGAGCAATCAGCCCCAGCATTTT. This gives the protein CASSLAGQSNQPQHF.

The J gene is TRBJ1-2, the V gene TRBV28; D is possibly TRBD1 (5 bases). V was shortened by 7 bases and J by 7 bases, with 22 bases between the two germline ends. The CDR3 extends over 15 amino acids. The germline CDR1 and CDR2 sequences are MDHEN and SYDVKM. CDR3 nucleotides: TGTGCCAGCAACCCCCCCGGGGAGGGGACTATTGGCTACACCTTC. The encoded protein is CASNPPGEGTIGYTF.